The following is a TCR beta chain sequence with its context. What it recognizes is unknown. The data were taken from a study of a mutant IDH1 vaccine in newly diagnosed glioma. V lost 0 bases and J 5 bases, leaving 8 bases between the germline ends. Germline assignment: CDR1 SGHRS and CDR2 YFSETQ. The CDR3 extends over 13 amino acids. Regarding time point: week 11, during vaccination. Alongside topical imiquimod, each dose of vaccine comprised 300 ug of mutant IDH1 20-mer peptide. New astrocytomas of WHO grade 3 or 4 that were IDH1-mutant and ATRX-lost were found in the donors. Assay used: immunoSEQ multiplex PCR; TCRdb lists only in-frame clones, some missing. Among under 150,000 clones listed, roughly 78% were seen once.

This sequence originates from a man aged 35 to 55 with glioma. This chain connects TRBV5-1 to TRBJ2-5; D perhaps matches TRBD2 (6 bases). The sequenced sample was PBMCs, obtained from a glioma patient whose treatment included an IDH1 peptide vaccine. CDR3 sequence reads: CASSLVRGETQYF. The CDR3 nucleotides are TGCGCCAGCAGCTTGGTCCGGGGGGAGACCCAGTACTTC.